These T cell receptor beta chains were read from a single sample in a study of blood T cell repertoires in COVID-19. TCRdb's copy holds only in-frame clones and misses some; the assay was immunoSEQ multiplex PCR. The sample includes fewer than 100,000 clones, nearly 90% seen only once; the top ten take about 4.2%. Sequencing used peripheral blood. The receptors come from a man in his 70s with acute or convalescent COVID-19. Each CDR3 is given with its conserved first and last residue. Fields, in order: CDR3 DNA, CDR3 protein, D gene, V gene, clone size, J gene. A D gene is named only where the DNA matches it firmly. Clone size is shown for a subset of rows, as once, few, many or a class of expanded clone.

DNA: TGTGCCAGTAGTACCTGGGCAGGGGGCGAAGCTTTCTTT
CDR3: CASSTWAGGEAFF
D: TRBD1
V: TRBV19
size: -
J: TRBJ1-1

DNA: TGTGCCAGCAGTGAGGTTGACATGCGGGAGCTGTTTTTT
CDR3: CASSEVDMRELFF
D: -
V: TRBV6-1
size: -
J: TRBJ2-2

DNA: TGTGCCAGCAGTGAATCCCCCAAGTATTTT
CDR3: CASSESPKYF
D: -
V: TRBV25-1
size: -
J: TRBJ2-3

DNA: TGTGCCAGCAGCCTGACCGGGACAGGGAACACTGAAGCTTTCTTT
CDR3: CASSLTGTGNTEAFF
D: TRBD1
V: TRBV5-4
size: once
J: TRBJ1-1

DNA: TGTGCCAGCAGTGGTCAACAGGGCAGGGGGGGAAACACCATATATTTT
CDR3: CASSGQQGRGGNTIYF
D: TRBD1
V: TRBV6-1
size: -
J: TRBJ1-3

DNA: TGCGCCAGCAGCCAAGTATCCGCCAGGGCGAACACCGGGGAGCTGTTTTTT
CDR3: CASSQVSARANTGELFF
D: -
V: TRBV4-1
size: -
J: TRBJ2-2

DNA: TGTGCCAGCAGCCAAGAGATGGTAGCGGGGACAGATACGCAGTATTTT
CDR3: CASSQEMVAGTDTQYF
D: TRBD2
V: TRBV3-1/TRBV3-2
size: few
J: TRBJ2-3

DNA: TGTGCCAGCAGAGCGGACGGATTCTCTGGGAAACAGATATATTTT
CDR3: CASRADGFSGKQIYF
D: -
V: TRBV6-5
size: -
J: TRBJ1-3

DNA: TGTGCCAGCAGTGAAGGCTCGGATAATTCACCCCTCCACTTT
CDR3: CASSEGSDNSPLHF
D: -
V: TRBV6-1
size: once
J: TRBJ1-6

DNA: TGTGCCAGCAGGGGACAGGGTCCCAACGAGCAGTACTTC
CDR3: CASRGQGPNEQYF
D: TRBD1
V: TRBV2
size: -
J: TRBJ2-7

DNA: TGTGCCAGCAGCTCGGACAGTAACACCATATATTTT
CDR3: CASSSDSNTIYF
D: -
V: TRBV7-9
size: -
J: TRBJ1-3

DNA: TGTGCCAGCAGCCCGGTCAACACCGGGGAGCTGTTTTTT
CDR3: CASSPVNTGELFF
D: -
V: TRBV7-6
size: -
J: TRBJ2-2

DNA: TGCAGCGTTGAAAACACCCCCGGGGAGACCCAGTACTTC
CDR3: CSVENTPGETQYF
D: -
V: TRBV29-1
size: once
J: TRBJ2-5

DNA: TGTGCCAGCAGCCTGGCGGCGGGGGGCACCGGGGAGCTGTTTTTT
CDR3: CASSLAAGGTGELFF
D: TRBD2
V: TRBV11-1
size: -
J: TRBJ2-2

DNA: TGCAGTGCTAGTCAGGGGGCGCTTGGGGCCAACGTCCTGACTTTC
CDR3: CSASQGALGANVLTF
D: TRBD1
V: TRBV20-1
size: -
J: TRBJ2-6

DNA: TGTGCCAGCAGCCCGACAGGGACTAACTATGGCTACACCTTC
CDR3: CASSPTGTNYGYTF
D: TRBD1
V: TRBV3-1/TRBV3-2
size: -
J: TRBJ1-2

DNA: TGTGCCAGCAGCTTATGGGGACAGGGATTAGCTAATGAAAAACTGTTTTTT
CDR3: CASSLWGQGLANEKLFF
D: TRBD1
V: TRBV7-8
size: -
J: TRBJ1-4

DNA: TGTGCCAGCAGTGTCCGGGACAGGGGTATGAGCACAGATACGCAGTATTTT
CDR3: CASSVRDRGMSTDTQYF
D: TRBD1
V: TRBV6-1
size: -
J: TRBJ2-3

DNA: TGTGCCAGCAGCCAATTTACAGGGTTAAACACTGAAGCTTTCTTT
CDR3: CASSQFTGLNTEAFF
D: -
V: TRBV6-5
size: -
J: TRBJ1-1

DNA: TGTGCCAGCAGTGTCACAAGTGGCTACACCTTC
CDR3: CASSVTSGYTF
D: -
V: TRBV2
size: -
J: TRBJ1-2

DNA: TGTGCCAGCAGCCAGAGACCCGCGGCTGAAGCTTTCTTT
CDR3: CASSQRPAAEAFF
D: -
V: TRBV3-1/TRBV3-2
size: -
J: TRBJ1-1

DNA: TGCGCCAGCAGCTTGGCCGCGAGGGGGCAGGGCTACACCTTC
CDR3: CASSLAARGQGYTF
D: TRBD1
V: TRBV5-1
size: -
J: TRBJ1-2

DNA: TGTGCCGCTAAACCCGGGACAGGGGGACACAATTCACCCCTCCACTTT
CDR3: CAAKPGTGGHNSPLHF
D: TRBD1
V: TRBV10-3
size: -
J: TRBJ1-6

DNA: TGTGCCTGGAGCCGGAAGGGAGATGAAAAACTGTTTTTT
CDR3: CAWSRKGDEKLFF
D: -
V: TRBV30
size: -
J: TRBJ1-4

DNA: TGTGCCAGCAGTAGCTTTAACTATGGCTACACCTTC
CDR3: CASSSFNYGYTF
D: -
V: TRBV12-3/TRBV12-4
size: -
J: TRBJ1-2

DNA: TGTGCCAGCAGCTTAATTGGGACAGGGAATCAGCCCCAGCATTTT
CDR3: CASSLIGTGNQPQHF
D: TRBD1
V: TRBV7-9
size: -
J: TRBJ1-5

DNA: TGTGCCAGCAGTACTAGCGGGGGGGCCCCCTACGAGCAGTACTTC
CDR3: CASSTSGGAPYEQYF
D: TRBD2
V: TRBV9
size: -
J: TRBJ2-7

DNA: TGCAGCGTTGAAGAGGTGGACGGAGGGACCTGGGAGCAGTACTTC
CDR3: CSVEEVDGGTWEQYF
D: -
V: TRBV29-1
size: once
J: TRBJ2-7

DNA: TGCGCCAGCAGCACCGGGACATATAGCAATCAGCCCCAGCATTTT
CDR3: CASSTGTYSNQPQHF
D: -
V: TRBV5-1
size: -
J: TRBJ1-5

DNA: TGTGCCAGCAGTGAAGCAGCGGTCGCGCAGCCCCAGCATTTT
CDR3: CASSEAAVAQPQHF
D: -
V: TRBV6-1
size: once
J: TRBJ1-5

DNA: TGTGCCAGCAGCTTGAGGGACTTCCCGAGGGAGACCCAGTACTTC
CDR3: CASSLRDFPRETQYF
D: -
V: TRBV5-4
size: -
J: TRBJ2-5

DNA: TGCGCCAGCAGCTTCGGACTAGCGGGGGGATTTAGCACAGATACGCAGTATTTT
CDR3: CASSFGLAGGFSTDTQYF
D: TRBD2
V: TRBV5-1
size: -
J: TRBJ2-3

DNA: TGTGCCAGCAGTCCCACCGGACAGGGGAAGGGCTACACCTTC
CDR3: CASSPTGQGKGYTF
D: TRBD1
V: TRBV6-5
size: few
J: TRBJ1-2

DNA: TGCGCCAGCAGCTTGGATCCCTCTTCCGGGACAGGCTATGGCTACACCTTC
CDR3: CASSLDPSSGTGYGYTF
D: TRBD1
V: TRBV5-1
size: -
J: TRBJ1-2

DNA: TGTGCCATCAGTGGACAGGCTTACACTGAAGCTTTCTTT
CDR3: CAISGQAYTEAFF
D: -
V: TRBV10-3
size: once
J: TRBJ1-1

DNA: TGCGCCAGCAGCTTTAACGGACAAAGCACAGATACGCAGTATTTT
CDR3: CASSFNGQSTDTQYF
D: -
V: TRBV5-1
size: -
J: TRBJ2-3

DNA: TGTGCCAGCAGCTTCGGGAAAGCTAACTATGGCTACACCTTC
CDR3: CASSFGKANYGYTF
D: -
V: TRBV13
size: once
J: TRBJ1-2

DNA: TGTGCCAGTAGCATACCGGGACAGGGCTTCCGTACCTCCCGTTATGGCTACACCTTC
CDR3: CASSIPGQGFRTSRYGYTF
D: TRBD1
V: TRBV19
size: -
J: TRBJ1-2

DNA: TGCGCCAGCAGCCCCGAGGGGGCAACAGGGAACTATGGCTACACCTTC
CDR3: CASSPEGATGNYGYTF
D: TRBD1
V: TRBV5-1
size: -
J: TRBJ1-2

DNA: TGTGCCAGCAATCCTAGCGGCCAAGAGACCCAGTACTTC
CDR3: CASNPSGQETQYF
D: TRBD2
V: TRBV27
size: -
J: TRBJ2-5

DNA: TGTGCCAGCAGTGAGACGGGGGAGGAGCCCCAGCATTTT
CDR3: CASSETGEEPQHF
D: -
V: TRBV6-1
size: few
J: TRBJ1-5

DNA: TGTGCCAGCAGCTTTTCACGGACTGCCAACGTCCTGACTTTC
CDR3: CASSFSRTANVLTF
D: -
V: TRBV11-2
size: once
J: TRBJ2-6

DNA: TGTGCCAGCAGCCCCTTTGGGACAGTACAAATTGGATCACCCCTCCACTTT
CDR3: CASSPFGTVQIGSPLHF
D: TRBD1
V: TRBV9
size: -
J: TRBJ1-6

DNA: TGCGCCAGCAGCTTGGGAGACAGTTACAATGAGCAGTTCTTC
CDR3: CASSLGDSYNEQFF
D: -
V: TRBV5-1
size: -
J: TRBJ2-1

DNA: TGTGCCACCAGCATGGGGAACAGGGCTTTTGACACTGAAGCTTTCTTT
CDR3: CATSMGNRAFDTEAFF
D: -
V: TRBV15
size: medium-sized
J: TRBJ1-1

DNA: TGTGCCAGCAGCCCTATAGCGGGACAGGGTGGTGAAAAACTGTTTTTT
CDR3: CASSPIAGQGGEKLFF
D: TRBD1
V: TRBV6-2/TRBV6-3
size: -
J: TRBJ1-4

DNA: TGTGCCAGCAGCCAGCGGACAGACGGGACGCGAGGAGAGCAGTTCTTC
CDR3: CASSQRTDGTRGEQFF
D: -
V: TRBV3-1/TRBV3-2
size: -
J: TRBJ2-1

DNA: TGCGCCAGCAGTGAGCACGCTAGCGGGGGTCCCTACGAGCAGTACTTC
CDR3: CASSEHASGGPYEQYF
D: TRBD2
V: TRBV10-2
size: -
J: TRBJ2-7

DNA: TGTGCCAGCAGCGTAGGCGGTGCTAGCGGGGGGGCAGAGACCCAGTACTTC
CDR3: CASSVGGASGGAETQYF
D: TRBD2
V: TRBV9
size: -
J: TRBJ2-5

DNA: TGTGCCAGCAGCCAGCGGGGGGAAAATGAGCAGTTCTTC
CDR3: CASSQRGENEQFF
D: TRBD2
V: TRBV3-1/TRBV3-2
size: -
J: TRBJ2-1

DNA: TGTGCCAGCTCAGACACAGGGAAAGGGGATTCACCCCTCCACTTT
CDR3: CASSDTGKGDSPLHF
D: -
V: TRBV18
size: -
J: TRBJ1-6

DNA: TGTGCCAGTAGCCGACAGGGGGCGGGAGGGGCCAACGTCCTGACTTTC
CDR3: CASSRQGAGGANVLTF
D: TRBD1
V: TRBV19
size: -
J: TRBJ2-6

DNA: TGTGCCAGTAGTCAGGACAGATCACGACGAAACACCATATATTTT
CDR3: CASSQDRSRRNTIYF
D: -
V: TRBV19
size: few
J: TRBJ1-3

DNA: TGCAGCGTAGCGACAGGGCCGAACACTGAAGCTTTCTTT
CDR3: CSVATGPNTEAFF
D: TRBD1
V: TRBV29-1
size: -
J: TRBJ1-1

DNA: TGCAGCGTCCTCATGGGGGGGCGAATAACCTACGAGCAGTACTTC
CDR3: CSVLMGGRITYEQYF
D: -
V: TRBV29-1
size: -
J: TRBJ2-7

DNA: TGCGCCAGCAGCCAAGCGGGACAGGGGGCAAATGGCTACACCTTC
CDR3: CASSQAGQGANGYTF
D: TRBD1
V: TRBV4-1
size: few
J: TRBJ1-2

DNA: TGTGCCAGCAGAAGGACTAGCGGGTTGGTTGAGACCCAGTACTTC
CDR3: CASRRTSGLVETQYF
D: TRBD2
V: TRBV2
size: -
J: TRBJ2-5